This TCR beta chain comes out of a study of metastatic and nonmetastatic thyroid tumors (dated by TCRdb to the early 2020s). Regarding the study in general: Repertoires from peripheral blood and from tumor or nodule tissue samples of malignant and benign thyroid patients were compared. Study-level results and caveats: In both blood and tumor samples, malignant tumors were reported to have significantly higher TCR beta diversity than benign nodules.

This clone was counted at least ten times. Its antigen is still unknown. No base quality values were provided; no much bigger clone lies one nucleotide off. Different DNA sequences within this sample yield the same CDR3. No treatment had been received by any patient before thyroid surgery. Using T-cell receptor beta sequencing, the researchers looked back retrospectively at clinical samples from patients, gathered between about 2011 and 2019. CDR1 and CDR2 (SGHTA, FQGNSA) derive from the germline V gene. The V and J ends are trimmed by 2 bases and 3 bases, leaving 11 bases between them. The CDR3 numbers 15 residues from cysteine through phenylalanine. Just the 45-base CDR3 DNA is kept, in frame starting at base 1. The library was made by PCR. Sequencing relied on an Illumina HiSeq 4000. High-throughput sequencing was used to profile the TCR beta-chain CDR3 region of each patient. Processing in the source paper ran as follows. A classifier to discriminate distant-metastatic papillary thyroid cancer patients was built from CDR3 differences across clinicopathological groups. The Shannon index was used to assess repertoire diversity, and the Morisita-Horn index was used to assess tumor-blood repertoire similarity. Using fastp at Q25 and MiXCR, TCRdb reprocessed the public reads and kept productive beta chains. The V and J calls and clone size come from TCRdb's table, not from the authors' own analysis. The sample table contains roughly 15,000 clones; only one count was recorded for about 12% of them. The ten largest make up 14% to 15% of the sample.

This TCR came from a female donor with papillary thyroid cancer or a benign thyroid nodule (not recorded which). Some clones in this sample may be carry-over from other donors' samples. The sample consisted of blood. Recombination connected TRBV7-2 to TRBJ1-5, and the D gene may be TRBD1, 5 bases matching. CDR3 sequence: CASSLTGGINQPQHF. The DNA sequence follows: TGTGCCAGCAGCTTAACCGGGGGAATCAATCAGCCCCAGCATTTT.